These T cell receptor beta chains were read from a single sample in a study of cytomegalovirus exposure and HLA in healthy donors. Sequencing was performed with immunoSEQ multiplex PCR; in TCRdb, only in-frame clones are kept and a portion is missing. Altogether fewer than 350,000 clones are present, roughly 88% being singletons, with the ten largest covering roughly 0.93%. The source material was PBMCs. These receptors all come from a woman younger than 30 in good health and CMV-seronegative. CDR3s include the opening cysteine and the closing phenylalanine or tryptophan. The D gene is left open where the match is weak. Some rows mark clone size as missing; the rest say once, few, many or name a class of expanded clone.

d_gene	v_gene	j_gene	abundance	CDR3nt	CDR3aa
NA	TRBV15	TRBJ2-7	NA	TGTGCCACCAGCAGAGAAGGAGGGGGCGGCTACGAGCAGTACTTC	CATSREGGGGYEQYF
NA	TRBV11-2	TRBJ2-7	NA	TGTGCCAGCAGCTCCCAGGCAAGACCTTACGAGCAGTACTTC	CASSSQARPYEQYF
NA	TRBV5-6	TRBJ1-1	NA	TGTGCCAGCAGCTTGATTCGGGGTGAGAACACTGAAGCTTTCTTT	CASSLIRGENTEAFF
NA	TRBV7-8	TRBJ2-2	NA	TGTGCCAGCAGCCCCTTGCGGTCCGGGGAGCTGTTTTTT	CASSPLRSGELFF
NA	TRBV29-1	TRBJ1-1	NA	TGCAGCGTTGGAGGGCCAGCTGAAGCTTTCTTT	CSVGGPAEAFF
NA	TRBV19	TRBJ1-1	NA	TGTGCCAGTAGTATTGGGCCCACTGAAGCTTTCTTT	CASSIGPTEAFF
TRBD2	TRBV4-2	TRBJ2-5	NA	TGTGCCAGCAGCCAAATAGCGGGAGGTGAGACCCAGTACTTC	CASSQIAGGETQYF
NA	TRBV25-1	TRBJ2-2	NA	TGTGCCAGCAGTGAACTCAGGGACTTGAACACCGGGGAGCTGTTTTTT	CASSELRDLNTGELFF
NA	TRBV18	TRBJ1-2	NA	TGTGCCAGCTCACCACCACAGCACTATGGCTACACCTTC	CASSPPQHYGYTF
NA	TRBV28	TRBJ1-4	NA	TGTGCCAGCAACGAGAAGTCCAGGACTAATGAAAAACTGTTTTTT	CASNEKSRTNEKLFF
NA	TRBV28	TRBJ1-6	NA	TGTGCCAGCAGTTTTGGGCCAGGGAGGGATTCACCCCTCCACTTT	CASSFGPGRDSPLHF
TRBD1	TRBV27	TRBJ2-5	NA	TGTGCCAGCAGTTCGAGGACAGGGCGGCAGCAGTACTTC	CASSSRTGRQQYF
TRBD1	TRBV28	TRBJ2-7	NA	TGTGCCAGCAGCACCCCCGGGACAGGGCGGCCCAACGAGCAGTACTTC	CASSTPGTGRPNEQYF
TRBD2	TRBV28	TRBJ2-7	NA	TGTGCCAGCAGTGGACTAGCGGGAAGGGAGCAGTACTTC	CASSGLAGREQYF
NA	TRBV11-2	TRBJ2-5	NA	TGTGCCAGCAGTTTACCCTGGACATCTCAAGAGACCCAGTACTTC	CASSLPWTSQETQYF
NA	TRBV5-1	TRBJ2-2	NA	TGCGCCAGCAGCTTGAGCGGGCGCGCCGGGGAGCTGTTTTTT	CASSLSGRAGELFF
NA	TRBV4-1	TRBJ1-1	NA	TGCGCCAGCAGCCAAGATTTCGGACTTGGGCCTTTAGCTTTCTTT	CASSQDFGLGPLAFF
TRBD1	TRBV12-5	TRBJ2-6	NA	TGTGCTAGTGGTTTGCCCACCCCCGGGACAGGGTCCTCTGGGGCCAACGTCCTGACTTTC	CASGLPTPGTGSSGANVLTF
TRBD2	TRBV27	TRBJ2-7	NA	TGTGCCAGCAGCCCGTCCCTAGCGGGCCTACGGGACGAGCAGTACTTC	CASSPSLAGLRDEQYF
TRBD1	TRBV28	TRBJ1-4	NA	TGTGCCAGCACCCTAGGGGGACAGGCCTATGAAAAACTGTTTTTT	CASTLGGQAYEKLFF
TRBD1	TRBV5-8	TRBJ1-4	NA	TGTGCCAGCCCCGACGACAGGGGCGGTGAAAAACTGTTTTTT	CASPDDRGGEKLFF
NA	TRBV27	TRBJ2-7	NA	TGTGCCAGCAGTCCTACTTGGAGCTCCTACGAGCAGTACTTC	CASSPTWSSYEQYF
NA	TRBV5-6	TRBJ2-5	once	TGTGCCAGCAGCGTTAGCGGATGGGGGGAGACCCAGTACTTC	CASSVSGWGETQYF
TRBD1	TRBV19	TRBJ1-3	NA	TGTGCCAGTAGTATCGGACAGGCGAGCTCTGGAAACACCATATATTTT	CASSIGQASSGNTIYF
NA	TRBV5-6	TRBJ2-5	NA	TGTGCCAGCAGCTTGGGGGGTCGGACAGAAGAGACCCAGTACTTC	CASSLGGRTEETQYF